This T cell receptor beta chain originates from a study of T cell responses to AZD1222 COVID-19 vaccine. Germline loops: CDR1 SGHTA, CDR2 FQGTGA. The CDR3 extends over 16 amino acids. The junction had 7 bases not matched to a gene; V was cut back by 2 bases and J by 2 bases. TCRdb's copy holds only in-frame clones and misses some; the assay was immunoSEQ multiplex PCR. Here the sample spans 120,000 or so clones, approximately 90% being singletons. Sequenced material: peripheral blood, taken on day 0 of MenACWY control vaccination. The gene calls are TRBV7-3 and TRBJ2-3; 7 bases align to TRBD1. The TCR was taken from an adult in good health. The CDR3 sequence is CASSLLGQDLTDTQYF. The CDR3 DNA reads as TGTGCCAGCAGCTTACTCGGACAGGATCTCACAGATACGCAGTATTTT. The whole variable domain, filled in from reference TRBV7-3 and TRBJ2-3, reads GAGVSQTPSNKVTEKGKYVELRCDPISGHTALYWYRQSLGQGPEFLIYFQGTGAADDSGLPNDRFFAVRPEGSVSTLKIQRTERGDSAVYLCASSLLGQDLTDTQYFGPGTRLTVL.